The 20 T cell receptor beta chains below all came from one sample that was sequenced in a study of CD8+ T cells in alopecia areata. Sequencing used cDNA as its template, made by extracting RNA and reverse transcribing it. This table comes from immunoSEQ multiplex PCR, and its TCRdb copy is limited to in-frame clones, with some not included. The table shows about 110,000 clones, with about 50% occurring only once. The sample comprised NKG2D-low CD8+ T cells sorted from blood. The source is a human donor with alopecia areata.

The chain recombines TRBV7-9 with TRBJ2-1; D gene uncertain. Germline assignment: CDR1 SEHNR and CDR2 FQNEAQ (reference sequence). V lost 8 bases and J lost 0, with 11 bases in between. The CDR3 is 14 amino acids. The CDR3 sequence is CASQALSSYNEQFF. DNA for the CDR3: TGTGCCAGCCAAGCATTGAGCTCCTACAATGAGCAGTTCTTC.

The chain carries TRBV2 and TRBJ2-7; no definite D call. V was shortened by 2 bases and J by 3 bases, with 20 bases between the two germline ends. Germline values: CDR1 SNHLY, CDR2 FYNNEI. CDR3 size: 17 residues. The CDR3 coding sequence is TGTGCCAGCAGTGAATGGCCCTGTGAGGAGTTTTGCTACGAGCAGTACTTC. This encodes CASSEWPCEEFCYEQYF.

This clone was seen only once. The V call is TRBV9, the J call TRBJ1-5, with a possible D match to TRBD1 (5 bases). V dropped 7 bases and J dropped 6 bases, with 14 bases sitting between them. The CDR3 loop spans 13 amino acids. Germline V gene data show CDR1 as SGDLS and CDR2 as YYNGEE. CDR3 sequence reads: CASAQGVGQPQHF. The CDR3 bases are TGTGCCAGCGCACAAGGGGTCGGTCAGCCCCAGCATTTT. The whole variable domain, filled in from reference TRBV9 and TRBJ1-5, reads DSGVTQTPKHLITATGQRVTLRCSPRSGDLSVYWYQQSLDQGLQFLIQYYNGEERAKGNILERFSAQQFPDLHSELNLSSLELGDSALYFCASAQGVGQPQHFGDGTRLSIL.

The chain couples TRBV2 to TRBJ2-5, with unresolved D. The V end was cut by 9 bases, the J end by 2 bases, with 16 bases between. Germline-derived CDR1 and CDR2 are SNHLY and FYNNEI. The CDR3 has 14 residues. DNA for the CDR3: TGTGCCAGTCCCCCGGGCCACCTACAAGAGACCCAGTACTTC. The encoded protein is CASPPGHLQETQYF.

This clone was seen only once. The V and J genes are TRBV2 and TRBJ2-5, with a tentative D call TRBD2 (6 bases). The V and J ends lost 5 bases and 7 bases respectively, with 14 bases between them. CDR1 SNHLY and CDR2 FYNNEI come from the germline V gene. The CDR3 sequence is 13 residues long. CDR3 nucleotides: TGTGCCAGCAGTAATCGGGACTGGGCGACCCAGTACTTC. Its protein is CASSNRDWATQYF.

The V and J genes are TRBV5-1 and TRBJ2-5; D is undetermined. Per germline, CDR1 SGHRS and CDR2 YFSETQ. The CDR3 has 14 residues. Trimming left V 1 base short and J 5 bases short, with 12 bases between. Here the CDR3 DNA reads TGCGCCAGCAGCTTGCCTCCCTCGGAGGAGACCCAGTACTTC. This sequence encodes CASSLPPSEETQYF.

The gene calls are TRBV9 and TRBJ2-3; tentative D call: TRBD2 (6 bases). The germline V gene encodes CDR1 SGDLS and CDR2 YYNGEE. The CDR3 consists of 14 residues. V shed 0 bases and J shed 4 bases, with 9 bases lying between them. Written as DNA, the CDR3 is TGTGCCAGCAGCGTAGACGGGAGTCCAGATACGCAGTATTTT. Protein product: CASSVDGSPDTQYF.

A few counts support this clone. CDR3 region: CASMGSSYNEQFF. Written as DNA, the CDR3 is TGTGCCAGTATGGGGAGCTCCTACAATGAGCAGTTCTTC. The V and J genes are TRBV19 and TRBJ2-1; TRBD2 might be the D (5 bases). The CDR3 is 13 amino acids. The germline CDR1 and CDR2 sequences are LNHDA and SQIVND (reference sequence). V lost 7 bases to trimming and J lost 0 bases, with 7 bases between them.

The V call is TRBV13, the J call TRBJ2-7; 8 nucleotides line up with TRBD2. CDR1 is PRHDT and CDR2 is FYEKMQ in the germline V gene (reference sequence). The CDR3 spans 13 residues. V trimming: 6 bases; J trimming: 3 bases; junction bases outside the gene matches: 4. The chain's CDR3 is CASRVAGHYEQYF. The CDR3 coding sequence is TGTGCCAGCAGGGTAGCGGGACACTACGAGCAGTACTTC.

This clone came up a few times. V is TRBV5-1 and J is TRBJ2-4; 13 bases agree with TRBD2. Germline values: CDR1 SGHRS, CDR2 YFSETQ. The CDR3 contains 18 residues. V lost 4 bases, J lost 2 bases, and 9 bases stayed unmatched. DNA for the CDR3: TGCGCCAGCAGCAACGGACTAGCGGGAGCGGGGTCCAAAAACATTCAGTACTTC. Protein: CASSNGLAGAGSKNIQYF.

V gene TRBV6-6 combines with J gene TRBJ2-6, with a tentative D call TRBD1 (6 bases). V was trimmed by 3 bases and J by 1 base, leaving 10 bases between them. CDR1 MNHNY and CDR2 SVGAGI come from the germline V gene (reference sequence). The length of the CDR3 is 16 residues. The CDR3 DNA is TGTGCCAGCAGTTATAAGGGGGTTTCTGGGGCCAACGTCCTGACTTTC. Protein sequence: CASSYKGVSGANVLTF.

The chain employs TRBV2 and TRBJ2-1; D may be TRBD1 or TRBD2 (5 bases each). The CDR3 is made up of 12 amino acids. Germline lookup yields CDR1 SNHLY and CDR2 FYNNEI. Trimming took off 3 bases at V and 14 bases at J, with 14 bases between the two ends. The CDR3, as DNA: TGTGCCAGCAGTGATATTGGGACGAGGAAGTTCTTC. Translation: CASSDIGTRKFF.

The genes are TRBV27 and TRBJ2-7; 11 bases are shared with TRBD2. The CDR3 is made up of 18 amino acids. With 2 bases clipped from V and 4 bases from J, the junction kept 13 bases outside the gene matches. Germline V gene sequence: CDR1 MNHEY, CDR2 SMNVEV (reference sequence). The CDR3 here is CASSLRGPGLADFYEQYF. The DNA for the CDR3 is TGTGCCAGCAGTTTACGGGGCCCGGGACTAGCGGATTTTTACGAGCAGTACTTC.

This rearrangement joins TRBV28 to TRBJ2-6, with a possible D match to TRBD1 (6 bases). Trimming took 7 bases from V and 0 from J, leaving 13 bases between them. Germline V lookup: CDR1 MDHEN, CDR2 SYDVKM. The CDR3 covers 16 residues. The DNA of the CDR3 is TGTGCCAGCATAGCAGGGGACCCCTCTGGGGCCAACGTCCTGACTTTC. Translated, it gives CASIAGDPSGANVLTF.

CDR3 region: CASSSPTSGGTDTQYF. In DNA form, the CDR3 reads TGTGCCAGCAGCTCGCCGACTAGCGGGGGCACAGATACGCAGTATTTT. The V and J genes are TRBV7-9 and TRBJ2-3; TRBD2 matches 11 bases. The trim removed 4 bases at V and 1 base at J, leaving 4 bases unmatched. Germline assignment: CDR1 SEHNR and CDR2 FQNEAQ (reference sequence). The CDR3 loop spans 16 amino acids.

At least ten counts were recorded for this clone. J is TRBJ1-5 and V is TRBV4-1, with 7 bases identical to TRBD1. CDR1 is MGHRA and CDR2 is YSYEKL in the germline V gene. This CDR3 has 15 residues. Losses at the gene ends were 0 bases for V and 6 bases for J; bases not matched to a gene: 5. The CDR3 DNA reads as TGCGCCAGCAGCCAAGAAGGGGGCGGGGGTCAGCCCCAGCATTTT. Residues: CASSQEGGGGQPQHF.

V gene TRBV27 combines with J gene TRBJ1-1; D ambiguous. This CDR3 has 12 amino acids. Trimming took off 9 bases at V and 5 bases at J, with 13 bases between the two ends. Germline V lookup: CDR1 MNHEY, CDR2 SMNVEV (reference sequence). The CDR3: CASSRGRTEAFF. The CDR3, as DNA: TGTGCCAGTAGCCGGGGAAGGACTGAAGCTTTCTTT.

The chain employs TRBV28 and TRBJ2-1, with unresolved D. The CDR3 has 13 amino acids. The germline V gene has CDR1 MDHEN and CDR2 SYDVKM. The ends were cut back, 7 bases at V and 5 bases at J, with 12 bases in the middle. CDR3 nucleotide sequence: TGTGCCAGCACCACAGTCCGGCACAATGAGCAGTTCTTC. It specifies CASTTVRHNEQFF.

This chain connects TRBV25-1 to TRBJ1-1; D ambiguous. V dropped 4 bases and J dropped 0 bases, with 6 bases sitting between them. The CDR3 is made up of 13 amino acids. Germline lookup yields CDR1 MGHDK and CDR2 SYGVNS. This CDR3 reads CASSVQMNTEAFF. The CDR3 bases are TGTGCCAGCAGTGTGCAAATGAACACTGAAGCTTTCTTT.

This sequence joins TRBV7-3 and TRBJ2-5, with a tentative D call TRBD2 (6 bases). Looked up from germline, CDR1 is SGHTA and CDR2 is FQGTGA. The germline V and J ends were trimmed by 3 bases and 1 base, with 12 bases remaining between them. This CDR3 has 15 residues. CDR3 sequence (DNA): TGTGCCAGCAGCTTGAATGGCGGGGTCCAAGAGACCCAGTACTTC. This gives the protein CASSLNGGVQETQYF.